The sequence of this T cell receptor beta chain was determined in a study of T cells after yellow fever vaccination. General study points: Contamination of FACS-sorted repertoires by abundant clonotypes from the bulk population could occur.

Making TCR cDNA involved 5'RACE template switching, which added UMIs and a universal primer site. TCRdb independently ran MiXCR on the 5' RACE reads; one entry per CDR3 protein. The sample lists under 300,000 distinct CDR3 sequences, 6.9% occurring once. This clonotype was recorded many times. The target antigen is unknown. The CDR3 has 15 residues. V was shortened by 5 bases and J by 3 bases, with 17 bases between the two germline ends. The germline V gene encodes CDR1 SGHAT and CDR2 FQNNGV. The chain recombines TRBV11-2 with TRBJ2-7; a possible D gene is TRBD1 (6 bases). The receptor was derived from a young man who received the YFV17D yellow fever vaccine. Sequenced material: CD4+ T cells sorted from PBMCs, taken 15 days after the yellow fever booster vaccination. CDR3 amino acids: CASSTRTGFGYEQYF. The DNA for the CDR3 is TGTGCCAGCAGCACAAGAACAGGGTTCGGCTACGAGCAGTACTTC.